Shown below are 28 T cell receptor beta chains from a single sample sequenced in a study of technical replicates of blood from several donors (dated by TCRdb to about 2017). Preparation of the library involved the immunoSEQ multiplex PCR assay. TCRdb took this table from immuneACCESS and kept in-frame rearrangements with V and J called. Such tables lack part of the clones; where checked against another copy, unresolved V genes explain under half of the gap, and the rest is unexplained. The sample data list about 88,000 clones, and about 94% of these were observed just once. Of the sample, about 0.23% is held by the ten largest clones. Material: T cells isolated from PBMCs. The receptors come from a human donor in good health.

The chain joins TRBV7-2 to TRBJ1-4, with TRBD1 identical over 7 bases. The V gene's germline CDR1 is SGHTA and CDR2 FQGNSA. This CDR3 has 16 amino acids. V was pared by 1 base and J by 10 bases, with 12 bases of the junction left unmatched. The chain's CDR3 is CASSLVRSGGLGKLFF. CDR3 sequence (DNA): TGTGCCAGCAGCTTAGTCCGATCAGGGGGTCTCGGAAAACTGTTTTTT.

The chain joins TRBV7-8 to TRBJ2-1; tentatively, D is TRBD2 (5 bases). Germline CDR1 SGHVS, CDR2 FQNEAQ. Trimming cost V 6 bases and J 4 bases, with 16 bases left between them. The CDR3 contains 15 residues. As DNA, the CDR3 is TGTGCCAGCAGGACCGGGGAGCCCACATACAATGAGCAGTTCTTC. Translated, it gives CASRTGEPTYNEQFF.

V is TRBV19 and J is TRBJ2-1; 10 nucleotides agree with TRBD2. The germline V gene encodes CDR1 LNHDA and CDR2 SQIVND (reference sequence). CDR3 length: 15 residues. With 5 bases clipped from V and 4 bases from J, the junction kept 5 bases outside the gene matches. The CDR3 region is CASSQGLATYNEQFF. The CDR3 DNA follows: TGTGCCAGTAGTCAGGGACTAGCGACATACAATGAGCAGTTCTTC. Full variable domain (remainder filled in from reference TRBV19 and TRBJ2-1): DGGITQSPKYLFRKEGQNVTLSCEQNLNHDAMYWYRQDPGQGLRLIYYSQIVNDFQKGDIAEGYSVSREKKESFPLTVTSAQKNPTAFYLCASSQGLATYNEQFFGPGTRLTVL.

The chain is built from TRBV4-1 and TRBJ1-1, with D tentatively TRBD1 (6 bases). The CDR3 is 15 residues long. Trimming cost V 2 bases and J 4 bases, with 14 bases left between them. CDR1 and CDR2 (germline): MGHRA, YSYEKL. The CDR3 loop reads CASSQQIGGGTEAFF. CDR3 sequence (DNA): TGCGCCAGCAGCCAACAAATAGGGGGGGGCACTGAAGCTTTCTTT.

The chain combines TRBV7-3 with TRBJ1-1; maybe TRBD1 (6 bases). V was clipped by 5 bases and J by 3 bases, with 16 bases between them. Germline-derived CDR1 and CDR2 are SGHTA and FQGTGA. The CDR3 covers 15 residues. The CDR3 is CASSVRGPADTEAFF. DNA for the CDR3: TGTGCCAGCAGCGTCAGGGGTCCGGCGGACACTGAAGCTTTCTTT.

V is TRBV5-1 and J is TRBJ2-1; possible D gene TRBD2, 6 bases. Trimming pared 4 bases from V and 10 bases from J, leaving 18 bases between. Germline V CDR1 and CDR2: SGHRS, YFSETQ. CDR3 length: 14 amino acids. The CDR3 loop is CASSPNPSSVEQFF. In nucleotides, the CDR3 is TGCGCCAGCAGCCCCAACCCCTCTAGCGTGGAGCAGTTCTTC.

This sequence joins TRBV9 and TRBJ2-1, with D perhaps matching TRBD2 (6 bases). The germline V gene encodes CDR1 SGDLS and CDR2 YYNGEE. The CDR3 runs 13 residues. V gave up 0 bases and J gave up 8 bases, with 9 bases separating them. The CDR3 DNA follows: TGTGCCAGCAGCGTAGAATGGGGGGATGAGCAGTTCTTC. Translation gives CASSVEWGDEQFF.

This clone is a singleton in its sample. V and J are TRBV2 and TRBJ1-2, with D uncertain. V lost 6 bases, J lost 8 bases, and 10 bases lay in between. Germline V gives CDR1 SNHLY, CDR2 FYNNEI. The CDR3 is made up of 11 amino acids. The CDR3 bases are TGTGCCAGCAGCGACTTGTGGGGCTACACCTTC. This sequence encodes CASSDLWGYTF.

The rearrangement joins TRBV9 to TRBJ2-5, with a tentative D call TRBD2 (7 bases). The CDR3 is 15 residues long. From germline, CDR1 is SGDLS and CDR2 YYNGEE. V was shortened by 6 bases and J by 1 base, with 16 bases between the two germline ends. The CDR3 DNA follows: TGTGCCAGCACCGTGGGGGCTAGCGGCCAAGAGACCCAGTACTTC. Protein sequence: CASTVGASGQETQYF.

The V gene is TRBV28, the J gene TRBJ1-2; D remains unclear. V was cut by 6 bases and J by 1 base, with 12 bases left in between. CDR3 size: 14 residues. Germline V gene data show CDR1 as MDHEN and CDR2 as SYDVKM. DNA of the CDR3: TGTGCCAGCAGGCTAAAAACAGATAACTATGGCTACACCTTC. This sequence encodes CASRLKTDNYGYTF.

The chain has TRBV9 and TRBJ2-7, with 11 bases identical to TRBD2. Germline assignment: CDR1 SGDLS and CDR2 YYNGEE. The CDR3 consists of 17 residues. V trimming: 0 bases; J trimming: 3 bases; junction bases outside the gene matches: 8. The CDR3 DNA reads as TGTGCCAGCAGCGTAGGTGCTAGCGGGAGGACCCTCTACGAGCAGTACTTC. It encodes CASSVGASGRTLYEQYF.

J is TRBJ2-7 and V is TRBV6-5; weak D call: TRBD2 (6 bases). Germline CDR1 MNHEY, CDR2 SVGAGI. The CDR3 is 14 amino acids. Trimming pared 6 bases from V and 3 bases from J, leaving 15 bases between. The CDR3 region has the DNA TGTGCCAGCAGCCGGCTCGGGGGTTTCTACGAGCAGTACTTC. Translated: CASSRLGGFYEQYF.

The chain uses TRBV6-5 and TRBJ1-1; 7 bases are shared with TRBD1. The CDR3 is 14 amino acids. V was clipped by 1 base and J by 6 bases; unmatched bases: 5. From germline, CDR1 is MNHEY and CDR2 SVGAGI. The CDR3 sequence: CASSYFGTASEAFF. CDR3 in DNA: TGTGCCAGCAGTTACTTCGGGACAGCCTCTGAAGCTTTCTTT.

The rearrangement uses TRBV5-1 and TRBJ1-4; weak D call: TRBD1 (6 bases). The germline gives CDR1 SGHRS, CDR2 YFSETQ. V lost 0 bases to trimming and J lost 3 bases, with 6 bases between them. The CDR3 consists of 14 residues. The DNA of the CDR3 is TGCGCCAGCAGCTTGGCAGGGGCTAATGAAAAACTGTTTTTT. This codes for CASSLAGANEKLFF. Full variable domain (rest looked up from reference TRBV5-1 and TRBJ1-4): KAGVTQTPRYLIKTRGQQVTLSCSPISGHRSVSWYQQTPGQGLQFLFEYFSETQRNKGNFPGRFSGRQFSNSRSEMNVSTLELGDSALYLCASSLAGANEKLFFGSGTQLSVL.

The rearrangement links TRBV5-1 to TRBJ2-3, with D possibly matching TRBD1 (5 bases). The CDR3 length is 14 residues. Per germline, CDR1 SGHRS and CDR2 YFSETQ. Between the trimmed V and J ends, which lost 4 bases and 2 bases, there was a span of 11 bases. The CDR3 reads CASSQDSPTDTQYF. CDR3 nucleotides: TGCGCCAGCAGCCAAGACAGCCCCACAGATACGCAGTATTTT.

V is TRBV28 and J is TRBJ2-7; D unclear. Trimming removed 6 bases at V and 5 bases at J, with 5 bases between. The CDR3 runs to 10 residues. Germline V gives CDR1 MDHEN, CDR2 SYDVKM. Here the CDR3 DNA reads TGTGCCAGCAGCCTAGACGAGCAGTACTTC. This codes for CASSLDEQYF.

The chain has TRBV7-9 and TRBJ2-1; 8 bases align to TRBD1. V was pared by 3 bases and J by 0 bases, with 13 bases of the junction left unmatched. CDR1 and CDR2 from the germline V gene are SEHNR and FQNEAQ (reference sequence). CDR3 size: 19 residues. The CDR3 loop reads CASSFVPGQVRSSYNEQFF. For the CDR3, the DNA is TGTGCCAGCAGCTTTGTCCCGGGACAGGTGCGAAGCTCCTACAATGAGCAGTTCTTC.

The chain joins TRBV11-2 to TRBJ1-5; D gene ambiguous. The V end was cut by 1 base, the J end by 2 bases, with 9 bases between. The CDR3 is made up of 15 amino acids. The germline V gene has CDR1 SGHAT and CDR2 FQNNGV. This CDR3 reads CASSLGPGGNQPQHF. For the CDR3, the DNA is TGTGCCAGCAGCTTAGGTCCAGGCGGCAATCAGCCCCAGCATTTT.

The CDR3, as DNA: TGTGCCAGCAGTGAATCGGGACAGACCAGCGAAGCTTTCTTT. Protein: CASSESGQTSEAFF. This chain joins TRBV6-1 and TRBJ1-1; TRBD1 aligns across 7 bases. J was trimmed by 8 bases and V by 2 bases; bases with no gene match: 8. This CDR3 spans 14 amino acids. CDR1 and CDR2 (germline): MNHNS, SASEGT.

V is TRBV10-2 and J is TRBJ2-7, with D possibly TRBD1 on 6 matching bases. Trimming cost V 9 bases and J 2 bases, with 17 bases left between them. Germline CDR1 reads WSHSY; CDR2 reads SAAADI. CDR3 length: 14 amino acids. This chain's CDR3 is CASQSGTPTYEQYF. CDR3 coding DNA: TGCGCCAGTCAATCCGGGACACCAACCTACGAGCAGTACTTC.

CDR3 bases: TGTGCCAGCAGTTTGAAAGGGGGCCCGGGTCAGCCCCAGCATTTT. Protein: CASSLKGGPGQPQHF. This chain links TRBV27 with TRBJ1-5; TRBD1 matches at 7 bases. V lost 3 bases to trimming and J lost 6 bases; unmatched junction nucleotides: 8. CDR3 size: 15 residues. From germline, CDR1 is MNHEY and CDR2 SMNVEV (reference sequence).

This chain uses TRBV11-2 with TRBJ1-1; 10 nucleotides match TRBD1. Per the germline V gene, CDR1 is SGHAT and CDR2 is FQNNGV. The J segment lost 4 bases and the V segment lost 5 bases, leaving 7 bases of the junction unmatched. The CDR3 extends over 15 amino acids. The CDR3 loop is CASSTRQGATTEAFF. The CDR3 nucleotides are TGTGCCAGCAGCACCCGACAGGGGGCGACCACTGAAGCTTTCTTT.

V is TRBV19 and J is TRBJ2-7; tentatively, D is TRBD1 (6 bases). This CDR3 contains 13 residues. Between the trimmed V and J ends, which lost 5 bases and 0 bases, there was a span of 8 bases. Germline CDR1 is LNHDA and CDR2 is SQIVND (reference sequence). The CDR3 region is CASSQGSSYEQYF. CDR3 nucleotide sequence: TGTGCCAGTAGTCAGGGGAGCTCCTACGAGCAGTACTTC.

The chain employs TRBV2 and TRBJ2-3; D call uncertain. The V end lost 0 bases, the J end lost 5 bases, and 9 bases lay between the germline ends. CDR1 and CDR2 (germline): SNHLY, FYNNEI. The CDR3 covers 14 residues. CDR3 DNA: TGTGCCAGCAGTGAAGCTCCGGGTCGAGATACGCAGTATTTT. Its translation is CASSEAPGRDTQYF.

The chain combines TRBV6-5 with TRBJ1-1; a weak D match, TRBD1 (6 bases). V was cut by 6 bases and J by 11 bases, with 22 bases left in between. The germline V gene encodes CDR1 MNHEY and CDR2 SVGAGI. The CDR3 loop spans 14 amino acids. CDR3 bases: TGTGCCAGCAGCCCCCCTAAGGAGGGGGGGGGTGCTTTCTTT. It specifies CASSPPKEGGGAFF.

This CDR3 is CASFGPGTGGNEQFF. For the CDR3, the DNA is TGTGCCAGTTTCGGTCCCGGGACAGGGGGCAATGAGCAGTTCTTC. V and J are TRBV19 and TRBJ2-1, with TRBD1 matching over 11 bases. The germline V gene encodes CDR1 LNHDA and CDR2 SQIVND (reference sequence). Losses at the gene ends were 8 bases for V and 6 bases for J; bases not matched to a gene: 9. The length of the CDR3 is 15 residues.

DNA for the CDR3: TGTGCCACGAGAACAGAAACCTCGGTCAGGGAGCAGTTCTTC. Amino acids: CATRTETSVREQFF. The gene calls are TRBV15 and TRBJ2-1; D gene ambiguous. The CDR3 has 14 amino acids. Germline assignment: CDR1 LNHNV and CDR2 YYDKDF (reference sequence). Trimming removed 9 bases from V and 10 bases from J, with 22 bases in between.

The J gene is TRBJ1-1, the V gene TRBV28; 10 bases agree with TRBD1. CDR1 and CDR2 (germline): MDHEN, SYDVKM. V gave up 7 bases and J gave up 4 bases; unmatched junction bases: 6. The CDR3 covers 14 residues. CDR3 nucleotide sequence: TGTGCCAGCACGTGGGACAGGGGTCTCACTGAAGCTTTCTTT. Translated, it gives CASTWDRGLTEAFF.